These 11 T cell receptor beta chains came from one sample sequenced in a study of blood T cell repertoires in COVID-19. Measured with immunoSEQ multiplex PCR; TCRdb has only the in-frame clones, and not every one. The sample yields 65,000 or so clones, over 75% seen once. The specimen was peripheral blood. The receptor set was obtained from an elderly man with acute or convalescent COVID-19.

The CDR3 DNA reads TGCGCCAGCAGCCGGAGCGGGGGGGCCTTAGAGGAGCAGTTCTTC. It is translated as CASSRSGGALEEQFF. The chain is built from TRBV5-1 and TRBJ2-1; 10 positions match TRBD2. The CDR3 sequence is 15 residues long. Germline CDR1 is SGHRS and CDR2 is YFSETQ. With V trimmed by 4 bases and J by 10 bases, 11 bases remained unmatched.

This chain joins TRBV4-2 and TRBJ1-1; D possibly corresponds to TRBD1 (6 bases). Germline V lookup: CDR1 LGHNA, CDR2 YNFKEQ. Trimming stripped 4 bases from V and 2 bases from J, with 11 bases between. The CDR3 contains 14 residues. CDR3 region: CASSPGTLNTEAFF. CDR3 nucleotide sequence: TGTGCCAGCAGCCCGGGGACACTCAACACTGAAGCTTTCTTT.

The chain is built from TRBV7-2 and TRBJ2-3; weak D call: TRBD1 (7 bases). Germline CDR1 and CDR2: SGHTA and FQGNSA. The germline V and J ends were trimmed by 4 bases and 9 bases, with 23 bases remaining between them. The CDR3 has 16 residues. The CDR3 loop is CASSSGRDSPRPTQYF. The CDR3 coding sequence is TGTGCCAGCAGCTCCGGGCGGGACAGCCCTCGGCCCACGCAGTATTTT.

The rearrangement joins TRBV6-6 to TRBJ2-7; TRBD1 matches 10 bases. Germline V CDR1 and CDR2: MNHNY, SVGAGI (reference sequence). The CDR3 is made up of 15 amino acids. Trimming took 5 bases from V and 2 from J; bases not matched to a gene: 6. The CDR3 DNA reads TGTGCCAGCAGTCCCACCGGGACAGGGGCCTACGAGCAGTACTTC. Protein sequence: CASSPTGTGAYEQYF.

For the CDR3, the DNA is TGTGCCAGCAGCCCCCGGACAGGACTCACAGATACGCAGTATTTT. The encoded protein is CASSPRTGLTDTQYF. This chain joins TRBV11-2 and TRBJ2-3, with 7 bases fitting TRBD1. Germline CDR1 reads SGHAT; CDR2 reads FQNNGV. After removal of 5 bases from V and 2 bases from J, the junction contained 7 bases not matched to a gene. The CDR3 has 15 amino acids.

The chain recombines TRBV20-1 with TRBJ2-1, with TRBD2 matching over 9 bases. Per germline, CDR1 DFQATT and CDR2 SNEGSKA (reference sequence). The length of the CDR3 is 15 residues. The junction had 7 bases not matched to a gene; V was cut back by 4 bases and J by 3 bases. CDR3 sequence reads: CSATESGGIYNEQFF. CDR3 DNA sequence: TGCAGTGCTACTGAGAGCGGGGGGATCTACAATGAGCAGTTCTTC.

This clone has only a few counts. The J gene is TRBJ2-7, the V gene TRBV4-1; D gene ambiguous. This CDR3 comprises 14 residues. Trimming cost V 0 bases and J 0 bases, with 6 bases left between them. Germline V lookup: CDR1 MGHRA, CDR2 YSYEKL. The CDR3 DNA reads as TGCGCCAGCAGCCAAGACCCCATCTCCTACGAGCAGTACTTC. As protein: CASSQDPISYEQYF.

The chain employs TRBV19 and TRBJ1-5; possible D gene TRBD1, 5 bases. V lost 2 bases to trimming and J lost 7 bases, with 9 bases between them. Germline V gene sequence: CDR1 LNHDA, CDR2 SQIVND (reference sequence). The CDR3 loop spans 13 amino acids. The CDR3 spells CASSIQQDQPQHF. The DNA of the CDR3 is TGTGCCAGTAGTATACAACAGGACCAGCCCCAGCATTTT.

The chain couples TRBV19 to TRBJ1-2; 7 nucleotides align to TRBD1. Germline CDR1 reads LNHDA; CDR2 reads SQIVND (reference sequence). The CDR3 length is 16 residues. J lost 0 bases, V lost 6 bases, and 10 bases had no gene match. CDR3 nucleotide sequence: TGTGCCAGTAGAAAGACAGGGTATCAATCTAACTATGGCTACACCTTC. Encoded protein: CASRKTGYQSNYGYTF.

The chain recombines TRBV5-1 with TRBJ1-6; the match to TRBD1 covers 9 bases. Germline V gene lookup returns CDR1 SGHRS and CDR2 YFSETQ. V lost 5 bases and J lost 6; bases outside the gene matches: 9. CDR3 size: 16 residues. CDR3 DNA sequence: TGCGCCAGCAGTTCCGAGACAGGGGGTTTTAATTCACCCCTCCACTTT. This encodes CASSSETGGFNSPLHF.

CDR3: CASSKRDKYSPLHF. The CDR3 nucleotides read TGTGCCAGCAGCAAGAGGGACAAGTATTCACCCCTCCACTTT. The V call is TRBV5-6, the J call TRBJ1-6, with a tentative D call TRBD1 (6 bases). With 4 bases removed from V and 8 bases from J, the gap between germline ends came to 13 bases. This CDR3 is 14 amino acids long. Germline lookup yields CDR1 SGHDT and CDR2 YYEEEE.